This is a list of T cell receptor beta chains from one sample in a study of OX40 agonist ivuxolimab in advanced cancers. TCRdb's table, derived via immunoSEQ multiplex PCR, lists solely in-frame clones and lacks some. The sample contains some 140,000 clones, 90% of which appear only once. The source material was CD4+ or CD8+ T cells sorted from blood, sampled in a trial of the OX40 agonist ivuxolimab. Every receptor here comes from an adult with an advanced solid tumor such as melanoma, head and neck, liver or kidney cancer. Both conserved end residues are trimmed from each CDR3.

13	TRBV6-5	TRBJ1-1	ASSYSSNRGTEAF
10	TRBV18	TRBJ1-2	ASSQYVDGYT
13	TRBV5-1	TRBJ2-5	ASSSEGTGRETQY
12	TRBV4-3	TRBJ1-2	ASSPGQTSPGYT
13	TRBV5-8	TRBJ1-5	ASCPGQGADQPQH
14	TRBV5-4	TRBJ2-5	ASSPTSGRALETQY
13	TRBV9	TRBJ2-5	ASSVLAGPQETQY
13	TRBV6-5	TRBJ1-2	ASSYGQPINYGYT
14	TRBV9	TRBJ2-1	ASSKGTSGTYNEQF
12	TRBV5-1	TRBJ2-5	ASSLAMGSKTQY
12	TRBV5-4	TRBJ1-5	ASSLGGPNQPQH
16	TRBV10-3	TRBJ2-3	AISEKPGQGWTGDTQY
12	TRBV6-6	TRBJ2-7	ASSSLTGTYEQY
12	TRBV6-5	TRBJ2-1	ASSYSPSGSGQF